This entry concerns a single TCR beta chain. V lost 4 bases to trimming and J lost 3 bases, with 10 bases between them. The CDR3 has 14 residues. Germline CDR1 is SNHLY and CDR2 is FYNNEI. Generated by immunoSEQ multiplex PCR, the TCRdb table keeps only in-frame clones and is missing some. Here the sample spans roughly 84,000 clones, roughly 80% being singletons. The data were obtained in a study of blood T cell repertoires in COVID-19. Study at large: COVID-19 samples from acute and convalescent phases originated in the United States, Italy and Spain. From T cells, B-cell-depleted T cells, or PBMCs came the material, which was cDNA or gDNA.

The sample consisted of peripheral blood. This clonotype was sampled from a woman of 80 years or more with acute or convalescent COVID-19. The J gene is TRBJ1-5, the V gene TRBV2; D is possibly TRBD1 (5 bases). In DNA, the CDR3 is TGTGCCAGCAGTGTGGCAGGGTACAATCAGCCCCAGCATTTT. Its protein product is CASSVAGYNQPQHF.